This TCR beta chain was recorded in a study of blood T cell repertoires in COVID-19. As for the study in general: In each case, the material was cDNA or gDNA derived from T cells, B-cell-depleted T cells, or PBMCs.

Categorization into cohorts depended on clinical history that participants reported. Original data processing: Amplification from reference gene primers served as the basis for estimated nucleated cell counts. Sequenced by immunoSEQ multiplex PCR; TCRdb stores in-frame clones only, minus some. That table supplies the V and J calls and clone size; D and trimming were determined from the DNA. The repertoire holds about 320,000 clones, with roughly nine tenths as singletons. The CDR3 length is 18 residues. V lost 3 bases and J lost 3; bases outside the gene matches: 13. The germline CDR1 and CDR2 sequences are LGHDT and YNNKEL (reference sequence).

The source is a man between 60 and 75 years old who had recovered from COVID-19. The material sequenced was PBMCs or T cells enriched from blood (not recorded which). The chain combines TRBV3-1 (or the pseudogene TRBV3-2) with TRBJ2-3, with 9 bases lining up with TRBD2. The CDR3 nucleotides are TGTGCCAGCAGCCACCAAAGGGGGCTAGCGGGAAGGACAGATACGCAGTATTTT. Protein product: CASSHQRGLAGRTDTQYF.